This T cell receptor beta chain is from a study of breast tumors, draining lymph nodes, adjacent tissues. This clonotype was seen many times. Antigen unknown. Using its own MiXCR run on the multiplex PCR reads, TCRdb lists one record per CDR3 protein. The sample holds approximately 180,000 distinct CDR3 sequences, approximately 30% seen once. Broader study findings: Luminal-like breast cancer showed significantly higher tumor–nontumor repertoire similarity than basal-like. Compared with lymph nodes, tumors were less diverse; compared with nontumor tissue, more. The data were judged consistent with most tumor T cells coming from lymph node and expanding in tumor.

Axillary draining lymph nodes of breast cancer patients supplied the node samples. The sequenced sample was axillary lymph node tissue. The origin of this receptor is a female donor with breast cancer. Some clones in this sample may be carry-over from other donors' samples.

The DNA for the CDR3 is TGTGCCAGCAGCTTAGCGCTCTTGGGCCTAGCGGGGGGGTTACAGGAGCAGTTCTTC. Encoded protein: CASSLALLGLAGGLQEQFF. This chain uses TRBV7-2 with TRBJ2-1; TRBD2 aligns across 12 bases. Unmatched junction bases numbered 16, after V lost 0 bases and J lost 10 bases. The V gene's germline CDR1 is SGHTA and CDR2 FQGNSA. The CDR3 is 19 amino acids.